These T cell receptor beta chains were read from a single sample in a study of T-cell memory formation after mild COVID-19. MiXCR, applied by TCRdb to the 5' RACE reads, yields one record per CDR3 protein. The data show around 250,000 distinct CDR3 sequences, about 16% seen once. Sequencing used PBMCs or a T cell subset sorted from them (not recorded which). Source of these receptors: a man younger than 35 who had mild COVID-19 (a few samples of this study predate the infection). Cell type and time point are not known. Each CDR3 is given with its conserved first and last residue. The D gene is left open where the match is weak. Size tells how often a clone was seen (once, few, many) or the class of an expanded clone, and some rows leave it out.

>TRBV6-2/TRBV6-3|TRBJ2-1|NA|NA
TGTGCCAGCAGTTACAGCGGCGGGGTCGGATTCTTC
CASSYSGGVGFF
>TRBV3-1|TRBJ2-1|NA|once
TGTGCCAGCAGCCACCTACCCCCTCTCGGGTACAATGAGCAGTTCTTC
CASSHLPPLGYNEQFF
>TRBV6-6|TRBJ2-7|TRBD1|NA
TGTGCCAGCAGTTACGGGACAGAGCATCTTTACGAGCAGTACTTC
CASSYGTEHLYEQYF
>TRBV28|TRBJ2-1|NA|NA
TGTGCCAGCAGCCGTAACAACAATGAGCAGTTCTTC
CASSRNNNEQFF
>TRBV5-6|TRBJ2-4|NA|NA
TGTGCCAGCAGCATGAGGAGGGGGGAGGCCAAAAACATTCAGTACTTC
CASSMRRGEAKNIQYF
>TRBV6-5|TRBJ2-6|NA|many
TGTGCCAGCAGCGGAGGGGCTGGGGCCAACGTCCTGACTTTC
CASSGGAGANVLTF
>TRBV9|TRBJ2-7|NA|NA
TGTGCCAGCAGCGTAGGACCCCACGGAGCCTACGAGCAGTACTTC
CASSVGPHGAYEQYF
>TRBV4-3|TRBJ1-1|NA|few
TGCGCCAGCAGCCAAGGGACCGCCCTGGAGGGGAACACTGAAGCTTTCTTT
CASSQGTALEGNTEAFF
>TRBV5-1|TRBJ1-3|NA|NA
TGCGCCAGCAGCCCGGACGCGTCTGGAAACACCATATATTTT
CASSPDASGNTIYF
>TRBV27|TRBJ2-3|NA|few
TGTGCCAGCAGTTTAAGGGAAGGCATGGATACGCAGTATTTT
CASSLREGMDTQYF
>TRBV5-1|TRBJ2-5|TRBD2|NA
TGCGCCAGCAGCTCGGACTGGCGGGGGGGCCGCTTCTATGCGACCCAGTACTTC
CASSSDWRGGRFYATQYF
>TRBV6-2/TRBV6-3|TRBJ2-1|TRBD2|NA
TGTGCCGTTCAGACTAGCGGGGTATACAATGAGCAGTTCTTC
CAVQTSGVYNEQFF
>TRBV5-1|TRBJ2-3|NA|many
TGCGCCAGCAGCCAGCTAACAGATACGCAGTATTTT
CASSQLTDTQYF
>TRBV28|TRBJ2-1|NA|few
TGTGCCAGCAGTATGCTTGGGCGTGAGCAGTTCTTC
CASSMLGREQFF
>TRBV3-1|TRBJ1-6|NA|NA
TGTGCCAGCAGCCAAGGCCTGGTGGGTACACCCCTCCACTTT
CASSQGLVGTPLHF
>TRBV20-1|TRBJ2-5|NA|few
TGCAGTGCTAGAGAACCTAGGGGGGGGACCCAGTACTTC
CSAREPRGGTQYF
>TRBV4-2|TRBJ1-2|NA|NA
TGTGCCAGCAGCCAAGAGATCACAGGGAGCCTAAATGGCTACACCTTC
CASSQEITGSLNGYTF
>TRBV4-1|TRBJ2-3|NA|NA
TGCGCCAGCAGCCAATTAGGCCCCCCGGCCACAGATACGCAGTATTTT
CASSQLGPPATDTQYF
>TRBV7-2|TRBJ2-5|TRBD2|NA
TGTGCCAGCAGCCGGGGGGGGGACCAAGAGACCCAGTACTTC
CASSRGGDQETQYF
>TRBV20-1|TRBJ2-3|NA|NA
TGCAGTGCTAGATTTGGTGATACGCAGTATTTT
CSARFGDTQYF
>TRBV6-5|TRBJ1-5|TRBD1|NA
TGTGCCAGCGAACGACAGGGAATATATAGCAATCAGCCCCAGCATTTT
CASERQGIYSNQPQHF
>TRBV4-3|TRBJ1-1|TRBD1|few
TGCGCCAGCAGCCAAGTAGGGGGCTCTAAAGCTTTCTTT
CASSQVGGSKAFF
>TRBV7-2|TRBJ2-6|NA|NA
TGTGCCAGCAGCTTAGTGGGGTCGAGCTCTGGGGCCAACGTCCTGACTTTC
CASSLVGSSSGANVLTF
>TRBV5-1|TRBJ1-6|NA|many
TGCGCCAGCAGCTCCTCGGGGGGTAATTCACCCCTCCACTTT
CASSSSGGNSPLHF
>TRBV20-1|TRBJ2-3|TRBD2|few
TGCAGTGCTACCAGAGACGGCGGGGGTACAGATACGCAGTATTTT
CSATRDGGGTDTQYF
>TRBV6-5|TRBJ1-2|NA|NA
TGTGCCAGCCGCGACCGATGGGCCGTGTATGGCTACACCTTC
CASRDRWAVYGYTF
>TRBV2|TRBJ2-2|NA|NA
TGTGCCAGCAGTGTACAGACCGGGGAGCTGTTTTTT
CASSVQTGELFF
>TRBV3-1|TRBJ1-6|NA|NA
TGTGCCAGCAGCCTCCCGAATTCACCCCTCCACTTT
CASSLPNSPLHF
>TRBV29-1|TRBJ1-2|NA|NA
TGCAGCGTCCGGACAGTCTATGGCTACACCTTC
CSVRTVYGYTF
>TRBV11-2|TRBJ1-1|TRBD1|NA
TGTGCCAGCAGCTTAGGGACAGGGTGGGCCGGTGAAGCTTTCTTT
CASSLGTGWAGEAFF
>TRBV5-1|TRBJ2-3|TRBD1|NA
TGCGCCAGCAGCCAGACGACAGGGTCAGATACGCAGTATTTT
CASSQTTGSDTQYF